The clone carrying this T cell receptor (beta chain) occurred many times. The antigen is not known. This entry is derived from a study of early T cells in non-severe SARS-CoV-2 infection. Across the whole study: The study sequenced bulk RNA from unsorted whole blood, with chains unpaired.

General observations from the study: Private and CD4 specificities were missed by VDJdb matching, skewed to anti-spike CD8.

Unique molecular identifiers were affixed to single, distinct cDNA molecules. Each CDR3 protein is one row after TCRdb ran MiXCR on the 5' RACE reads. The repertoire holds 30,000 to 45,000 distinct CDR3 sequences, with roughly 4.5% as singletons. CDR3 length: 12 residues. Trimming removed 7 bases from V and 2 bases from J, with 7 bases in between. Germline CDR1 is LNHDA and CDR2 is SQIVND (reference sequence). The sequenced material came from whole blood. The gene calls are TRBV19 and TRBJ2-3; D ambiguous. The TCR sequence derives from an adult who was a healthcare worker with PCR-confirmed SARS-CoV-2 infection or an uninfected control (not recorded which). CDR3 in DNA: TGTGCCAGTACCGGACCCACAGATACGCAGTATTTT. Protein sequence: CASTGPTDTQYF.